The rows below give T cell receptor beta chains drawn from one sample of a study of blood T cell repertoires in COVID-19. Data came from immunoSEQ multiplex PCR; TCRdb stores just in-frame clones and leaves some out. The data contain 120,000 or so clones, around 80% of them singletons. Sequencing was performed on peripheral blood. All receptors come from a man older than 75 with active or convalescent COVID-19. Both conserved end residues are part of each CDR3. The D gene is left open where the match is weak. Where a row states a size, it is once, few, many or the class of an expanded clone; other rows omit it.

>TRBD1|TRBJ1-4|TRBV6-5|NA
CASMGTGDHEKLFF
TGTGCCAGCATGGGGACAGGGGATCATGAAAAACTGTTTTTT
>NA|TRBJ2-7|TRBV30|once
CAWSVKGGTGEQYF
TGTGCCTGGAGTGTAAAGGGTGGTACGGGGGAGCAGTACTTC
>NA|TRBJ2-1|TRBV18|NA
CASSLLPYEQFF
TGTGCCAGCTCACTACTCCCGTATGAGCAGTTCTTC
>NA|TRBJ2-3|TRBV6-2/TRBV6-3|NA
CASSYAGRTDTQYF
TGTGCCAGCAGTTACGCGGGTCGGACAGATACGCAGTATTTT
>NA|TRBJ2-7|TRBV5-4|NA
CASSFGTGSSYEQYF
TGTGCCAGCAGCTTCGGGACTGGAAGCTCCTACGAGCAGTACTTC
>NA|TRBJ2-3|TRBV24-1|NA
CATSPGTVSTDTQYF
TGTGCCACCAGTCCCGGGACTGTTAGCACAGATACGCAGTATTTT
>TRBD1|TRBJ1-6|TRBV9|NA
CASSATGTGPDPLHF
TGTGCCAGCAGCGCAACAGGGACAGGCCCGGATCCCCTCCACTTT
>TRBD1|TRBJ2-2|TRBV4-3|NA
CASSQEHRGLGGELFF
TGCGCCAGCAGCCAAGAACACAGGGGGCTCGGCGGGGAGCTGTTTTTT
>TRBD2|TRBJ2-7|TRBV28|once
CASIYRDRFKRGASYEQYF
TGTGCCAGCATCTACCGAGACAGGTTTAAGCGGGGGGCCTCCTACGAGCAGTACTTC
>TRBD2|TRBJ2-3|TRBV5-4|NA
CASSLWLAGGADTQYF
TGTGCCAGCAGCTTGTGGCTAGCGGGGGGAGCAGATACGCAGTATTTT
>NA|TRBJ1-2|TRBV7-2|once
CASRQTGRNGYTF
TGTGCCAGCAGACAAACAGGGCGAAATGGCTACACCTTC
>TRBD1|TRBJ2-1|TRBV9|NA
CASSDRDRGFNEQFF
TGTGCCAGCAGCGACCGGGACAGGGGGTTCAATGAGCAGTTCTTC
>NA|TRBJ2-7|TRBV24-1|once
CATSDASYVEQYF
TGTGCCACCAGTGACGCGTCCTACGTGGAGCAGTACTTC
>NA|TRBJ2-7|TRBV2|NA
CASTFQGSSEQYF
TGTGCCAGCACTTTTCAGGGTTCCTCCGAGCAGTACTTC
>NA|TRBJ1-6|TRBV14|NA
CASSPQYNSPLHF
TGTGCCAGCAGCCCACAGTACAATTCACCCCTCCACTTT
>TRBD2|TRBJ2-5|TRBV7-2|NA
CASSLSRGGPRGETQYF
TGTGCCAGCAGCTTATCCCGGGGGGGGCCGAGGGGCGAGACCCAGTACTTC
>NA|TRBJ1-1|TRBV12-3/TRBV12-4|NA
CASSFAGKDFF
TGTGCCAGCAGTTTCGCAGGGAAGGATTTCTTT
>NA|TRBJ1-2|TRBV19|NA
CASSTEARGGTNYGYTF
TGTGCCAGTAGTACAGAGGCGCGTGGGGGGACTAACTATGGCTACACCTTC
>NA|TRBJ1-2|TRBV6-5|NA
CASHEGSGYGYTF
TGTGCCAGCCACGAGGGTTCGGGTTATGGCTACACCTTC
>NA|TRBJ1-3|TRBV4-3|few
CASSPSGFDSGNTIYF
TGCGCCAGCAGCCCCTCAGGTTTTGACTCTGGAAACACCATATATTTT
>TRBD1|TRBJ1-5|TRBV7-9|once
CASRDRGDQPQHF
TGTGCCAGCAGGGACAGGGGGGACCAGCCCCAGCATTTT
>TRBD2|TRBJ2-1|TRBV9|NA
CASNRGGGAMNEQFF
TGTGCCAGCAACCGTGGCGGGGGGGCCATGAATGAGCAGTTCTTC
>TRBD1|TRBJ2-2|TRBV14|NA
CASSQALRQGPNTGELFF
TGTGCCAGCAGCCAAGCCCTGAGACAGGGCCCGAACACCGGGGAGCTGTTTTTT
>NA|TRBJ2-5|TRBV5-1|NA
CASSLAGVQETQYF
TGCGCCAGCAGCTTGGCAGGTGTGCAAGAGACCCAGTACTTC
>TRBD2|TRBJ2-5|TRBV5-4|NA
CASSRSGLAGGPPGAQYF
TGTGCCAGCAGCAGATCGGGACTAGCGGGGGGACCCCCCGGGGCCCAGTACTTC
>TRBD1|TRBJ2-7|TRBV25-1|NA
CASSARLGQGASEQYF
TGTGCCAGCAGTGCCCGGTTGGGACAGGGGGCTTCCGAGCAGTACTTC
>TRBD2|TRBJ2-7|TRBV7-6|NA
CASSLDSGGVSEQYF
TGTGCCAGCAGCTTAGACTCGGGGGGGGTCTCCGAGCAGTACTTC
>NA|TRBJ1-3|TRBV6-5|NA
CASSYDRGNTIYF
TGTGCCAGCAGTTACGACAGAGGAAACACCATATATTTT
>TRBD1|TRBJ1-2|TRBV2|NA
CASTKTDRGLSGYTF
TGTGCCAGCACCAAGACGGACAGGGGGCTTAGCGGCTACACCTTC
>TRBD2|TRBJ2-3|TRBV30|NA
CAWRTSGGWTDTQYF
TGTGCCTGGAGGACTAGCGGGGGTTGGACAGATACGCAGTATTTT
>TRBD2|TRBJ2-5|TRBV29-1|NA
CSVPQGAGRETQYF
TGCAGCGTTCCGCAAGGAGCGGGGAGAGAGACCCAGTACTTC
>NA|TRBJ1-1|TRBV13|NA
CASSTLGGEAFF
TGTGCCAGCAGCACTCTTGGAGGGGAAGCTTTCTTT
>TRBD1|TRBJ2-1|TRBV24-1|once
CATSDPTTGASEQFF
TGTGCCACCAGTGATCCGACGACAGGGGCGAGTGAGCAGTTCTTC
>NA|TRBJ1-2|TRBV7-2|once
CASSFGRNYGYTF
TGTGCCAGCAGCTTTGGCAGGAACTATGGCTACACCTTC
>NA|TRBJ1-4|TRBV18|NA
CASSSDGGSEKLFF
TGTGCCAGCTCATCAGACGGTGGGAGTGAAAAACTGTTTTTT
>NA|TRBJ1-1|TRBV5-1|NA
CASSFGGATEAFF
TGCGCCAGCAGCTTTGGGGGGGCCACTGAAGCTTTCTTT
>TRBD2|TRBJ2-2|TRBV6-5|NA
CASRLSGGATGELFF
TGTGCCAGCAGGTTGAGCGGGGGGGCGACCGGGGAGCTGTTTTTT
>NA|TRBJ1-3|TRBV3-1/TRBV3-2|NA
CASSPRSGNTIYF
TGTGCCAGCAGCCCCCGCTCTGGAAACACCATATATTTT
>TRBD1|TRBJ2-5|TRBV5-1|NA
CASSLGQGWTETQYF
TGCGCCAGCAGCTTAGGACAGGGCTGGACAGAGACCCAGTACTTC
>NA|TRBJ1-1|TRBV20-1|NA
CSAIKSFEAFF
TGCAGTGCAATAAAATCGTTTGAAGCTTTCTTT
>NA|TRBJ2-2|TRBV7-2|NA
CASSLVVGRGNTGELFF
TGTGCCAGCAGCTTAGTCGTTGGGCGGGGAAACACCGGGGAGCTGTTTTTT
>NA|TRBJ2-3|TRBV5-1|NA
CASSLGTVTDTQYF
TGCGCCAGCAGCTTGGGGACAGTTACAGATACGCAGTATTTT
>TRBD2|TRBJ2-3|TRBV9|NA
CASSVGGGLTDTQYF
TGTGCCAGCAGCGTTGGCGGGGGGCTGACAGATACGCAGTATTTT
>NA|TRBJ2-4|TRBV28|NA
CASSLPSTGAKNIQYF
TGTGCCAGCAGTTTACCCTCCACGGGAGCCAAAAACATTCAGTACTTC
>NA|TRBJ2-7|TRBV7-3|NA
CASSTTGGGEQYF
TGTGCCAGCAGCACGACAGGCGGCGGCGAGCAGTACTTC
>NA|TRBJ2-6|TRBV5-5|NA
CASSTTGANVLTF
TGTGCCAGCAGCACTACCGGGGCCAACGTCCTGACTTTC
>NA|TRBJ1-1|TRBV9|NA
CASSVVSNTEAFF
TGTGCCAGCAGCGTAGTCTCGAACACTGAAGCTTTCTTT
>TRBD1|TRBJ1-1|TRBV11-2|few
CASSVDRGGTEAFF
TGTGCCAGCAGCGTTGACAGGGGAGGCACTGAAGCTTTCTTT
>TRBD1|TRBJ2-2|TRBV7-2|NA
CASSRQGTGELFF
TGTGCCAGCAGTCGACAGGGCACCGGGGAGCTGTTTTTT
>TRBD1|TRBJ1-5|TRBV9|NA
CASSPGQGPNQPQHF
TGTGCCAGCAGCCCGGGACAGGGTCCCAATCAGCCCCAGCATTTT
>TRBD1|TRBJ2-7|TRBV5-4|once
CASSFGQGANEQYF
TGTGCCAGCAGTTTCGGACAGGGGGCAAACGAGCAGTACTTC
>NA|TRBJ1-1|TRBV7-9|NA
CASSLVRGAEAFF
TGTGCCAGCAGCTTAGTACGGGGGGCTGAAGCTTTCTTT
>NA|TRBJ1-3|TRBV7-2|NA
CASSGRVGGTGNTIYF
TGTGCCAGCAGCGGTAGGGTTGGGGGCACTGGAAACACCATATATTTT
>TRBD1|TRBJ1-5|TRBV4-3|NA
CASSQDSGTGIQPQHF
TGCGCCAGCAGCCAAGACTCCGGGACAGGGATTCAGCCCCAGCATTTT